Below are 18 T cell receptor beta chains sequenced from a single sample in a study of long-term antiretroviral therapy in people with HIV. Version v3.0 of the immunoSEQ assay was performed at survey level. Assay used: immunoSEQ multiplex PCR; TCRdb lists only in-frame clones, some missing. This sample yields around 31,000 clones, of which roughly 85% are seen a single time; about 4% belongs to the top ten. The starting material was unsorted PBMCs, obtained 0.8 years before starting antiretroviral therapy. These receptors were taken from a man aged 18 to 30 with HIV.

The V and J genes are TRBV6-1 and TRBJ2-7, with D possibly TRBD1 on 5 matching bases. V lost 10 bases, J lost 2 bases, and 18 bases lay in between. Germline CDR1 MNHNS, CDR2 SASEGT. The CDR3 runs 14 residues. The CDR3 coding sequence is TGTGCCATCTACGGTAGGGGCGACACCTACGAGCAGTACTTC. Translated, it gives CAIYGRGDTYEQYF.

The CDR3 region is CASSSPRHNEQFF. As DNA, the CDR3 is TGTGCCAGCAGCTCCCCGAGGCACAATGAGCAGTTCTTC. The chain uses TRBV6-6 and TRBJ2-1, with D unclear. Germline V gives CDR1 MNHNY, CDR2 SVGAGI (reference sequence). The V end lost 6 bases, the J end lost 5 bases, and 11 bases lay between the germline ends. This CDR3 comprises 13 residues.

This clone was seen just once. The chain carries TRBV4-3 and TRBJ1-1; 8 bases agree with TRBD1. The V and J ends lost 2 bases and 5 bases, in that order; junction bases with no gene match: 4. The germline V gene encodes CDR1 LGHNA and CDR2 YSLEER. This CDR3 is built from 14 residues. In DNA, the CDR3 is TGCGCCAGCAGCCAAAAGGACAGGGCGACTGAAGCTTTCTTT. Protein product: CASSQKDRATEAFF.

V is TRBV7-3 and J is TRBJ2-3; 8 nucleotides match TRBD1. With V trimmed by 2 bases and J by 1 base, 2 bases remained unmatched. The CDR3 consists of 15 residues. Germline lookup yields CDR1 SGHTA and CDR2 FQGTGA. CDR3 region: CASSLEQGGTDTQYF. The CDR3 nucleotides are TGTGCCAGCAGCTTAGAACAGGGGGGCACAGATACGCAGTATTTT. The full variable domain, with the rest looked up from reference TRBV7-3 and TRBJ2-3, is GAGVSQTPSNKVTEKGKYVELRCDPISGHTALYWYRQSLGQGPEFLIYFQGTGAADDSGLPNDRFFAVRPEGSVSTLKIQRTERGDSAVYLCASSLEQGGTDTQYFGPGTRLTVL.

For this clone: A read error may account for a junction end that differs from germline. The chain carries TRBV7-7 and TRBJ2-5, with a tentative D call TRBD1 (7 bases). Germline V gene data show CDR1 as SSHAT and CDR2 as FNYEAQ (reference sequence). The CDR3 is 15 residues long. Here the CDR3 DNA reads TGTGCTAGCAGCTTAGGGCGGGACAGAGAAGAGACCCAGTACTTC. Its translation is CASSLGRDREETQYF.

The chain carries TRBV4-3 and TRBJ2-3; D is perhaps TRBD1 (6 bases). The CDR3 has 15 amino acids. Looked up from germline, CDR1 is LGHNA and CDR2 is YSLEER. Trimming pared 1 base from V and 1 base from J, leaving 9 bases between. Here the CDR3 reads CASSQGGLRTDTQYF. In DNA, the CDR3 is TGCGCCAGCAGCCAAGGGGGGCTGCGCACAGATACGCAGTATTTT.

The chain links TRBV2 to TRBJ2-7, with D hard to call. Trimming pared 6 bases from V and 5 bases from J, leaving 11 bases between. The germline CDR1 and CDR2 sequences are SNHLY and FYNNEI. This CDR3 contains 12 residues. CDR3 DNA: TGTGCCAGCAGCCGAAGGGTCCACGAGCAGTACTTC. It translates to CASSRRVHEQYF.

The gene calls are TRBV9 and TRBJ2-7, with TRBD2 identical over 9 bases. Looked up from germline, CDR1 is SGDLS and CDR2 is YYNGEE. V shed 3 bases and J 6 bases; nucleotides not matched to a gene: 13. There are 16 residues in the CDR3. CDR3 in DNA: TGTGCCAGCAGCGCTAGCGGGGTAGCGGGAGACCCCGAGCAGTACTTC. Protein product: CASSASGVAGDPEQYF.

This clone was picked up one time. The V gene is TRBV6-1, the J gene TRBJ2-4, with a weak D call TRBD2 (5 bases). In germline, CDR1 is MNHNS, CDR2 SASEGT. The length of the CDR3 is 14 residues. V was clipped by 5 bases and J by 5 bases, with 13 bases between them. CDR3 loop: CASSNEGGENIQYF. DNA of the CDR3: TGTGCCAGCAGTAATGAAGGAGGCGAAAACATTCAGTACTTC.

J is TRBJ1-2 and V is TRBV25-1, with TRBD1 as a possible D gene (6 bases). The germline V gene encodes CDR1 MGHDK and CDR2 SYGVNS. V was clipped by 10 bases and J by 4 bases, with 16 bases between them. The CDR3 contains 13 residues. CDR3 coding DNA: TGTGCCACCCAAGAAGACAGGAGCTATGGCTACACCTTC. Translated: CATQEDRSYGYTF.

This chain joins TRBV4-3 and TRBJ2-5; D is possibly TRBD2 (6 bases). The CDR3 length is 17 residues. Germline CDR1 is LGHNA and CDR2 is YSLEER. V lost 0 bases and J lost 4, with 18 bases in between. Here the CDR3 reads CASSQDAQRALGETQYF. In nucleotides, the CDR3 is TGCGCCAGCAGCCAAGATGCCCAGCGGGCCCTGGGAGAGACCCAGTACTTC.

This chain joins TRBV7-9 and TRBJ1-2; D unclear. Germline values: CDR1 SEHNR, CDR2 FQNEAQ (reference sequence). V lost 1 base and J lost 8, with 11 bases in between. The CDR3 runs to 13 residues. The CDR3 nucleotides are TGTGCCAGCAGCTTAGGGCGCACGTACGGCTACACCTTC. This translates into CASSLGRTYGYTF.

In DNA, the CDR3 is TGCAGCGCTCTGACAGGGATTAATGGCTACACCTTC. This translates into CSALTGINGYTF. This sequence joins TRBV29-1 and TRBJ1-2; TRBD1 matches 7 bases. V trimming: 7 bases; J trimming: 6 bases; junction bases outside the gene matches: 8. CDR3 length equals 12 residues. Germline CDR1 reads SQVTM; CDR2 reads ANQGSEA.

This chain connects TRBV29-1 to TRBJ2-1; D might be TRBD2 (5 bases). Trimming pared 4 bases from V and 12 bases from J, leaving 10 bases between. Per germline, CDR1 SQVTM and CDR2 ANQGSEA. This CDR3 is 10 amino acids long. The CDR3 region has the DNA TGCAGCGTTGGAGGGCTGGGGCAGTTCTTC. Protein: CSVGGLGQFF.

This clone was counted once. The V call is TRBV19, the J call TRBJ1-4; D is undetermined. Germline CDR1 reads LNHDA; CDR2 reads SQIVND (reference sequence). The length of the CDR3 is 14 residues. The V end lost 3 bases, the J end lost 5 bases, and 10 bases lay between the germline ends. CDR3 DNA: TGTGCCAGTAGTATGGGTCCGACGAATGAAAAACTGTTTTTT. Amino acid sequence: CASSMGPTNEKLFF.

This clone was picked up one time. V usage is TRBV7-3 and J usage is TRBJ2-1; TRBD1 aligns across 8 bases. The CDR3 totals 11 residues. J gave up 13 bases and V 5 bases, and 4 bases lay outside the gene matches. Looked up from germline, CDR1 is SGHTA and CDR2 is FQGTGA. The CDR3, as DNA: TGTGCCAGCAGCCAAGGACAGGGCCAGTTCTTC. Translation gives CASSQGQGQFF. Drawing the rest from reference TRBV7-3 and TRBJ2-1, the complete variable domain is GAGVSQTPSNKVTEKGKYVELRCDPISGHTALYWYRQSLGQGPEFLIYFQGTGAADDSGLPNDRFFAVRPEGSVSTLKIQRTERGDSAVYLCASSQGQGQFFGPGTRLTVL.

The chain employs TRBV12-5 and TRBJ1-3; no firm D call. CDR3 length equals 15 residues. The germline V gene has CDR1 LGHNT and CDR2 FRNRAP. V lost 1 base and J lost 4, with 11 bases in between. DNA of the CDR3: TGTGCTAGTGGTTTGGGCCGCTCTATGGGAAACACCATATATTTT. This gives the protein CASGLGRSMGNTIYF. Together with reference TRBV12-5 and TRBJ1-3, the CDR3 gives the full variable domain: DARVTQTPRHKVTEMGQEVTMRCQPILGHNTVFWYRQTMMQGLELLAYFRNRAPLDDSGMPKDRFSAEMPDATLATLKIQPSEPRDSAVYFCASGLGRSMGNTIYFGEGSWLTVV.

This sequence joins TRBV5-6 and TRBJ2-7, with a possible D match to TRBD2 (6 bases). V lost 4 bases and J lost 3, with 11 bases in between. The CDR3 totals 13 residues. CDR1 and CDR2 from the germline V gene are SGHDT and YYEEEE. CDR3 nucleotide sequence: TGTGCCAGCAGCCCCGGGACTTACTACGAGCAGTACTTC. Translated: CASSPGTYYEQYF.